Below, 10 T cell receptor beta chains from the same sample are listed, as sequenced in a study of beta chain features in type 1 diabetes (dated by TCRdb to 2017 to 2018). General findings and caveats noted by the study authors: In all four CD4+ subsets, TCRB CDR3 length was moderately but significantly shorter in type 1 diabetes patients.

No antigens are known for them. Receptor amplification or capture employed the immunoSEQ multiplex PCR assay. The entire amount of isolated RNA was reverse transcribed using the High Capacity cDNA Reverse Transcription Kit, so the sequenced TCRB transcripts were expressed ones. TCRdb limited this immuneACCESS table to in-frame rearrangements with V and J called. A share of clones is missing; checked studies link under half to unresolved V genes, and the rest is unexplained. The sample has 300,000 to 450,000 clones on record, roughly 9.8% of them singletons. The top ten constitute approximately 0.6% of the sample. The sequenced sample was central memory CD4+ T cells from blood. These receptors were taken from a man aged 25 to 40 with type 1 diabetes.

This clone has only a few counts. The genes are TRBV19 and TRBJ2-7, with D possibly TRBD2 on 6 matching bases. V lost 3 bases, J lost 2 bases, and 11 bases lay in between. The CDR3 contains 14 residues. CDR1 and CDR2 from the germline V gene are LNHDA and SQIVND (reference sequence). CDR3: CASSIPGVTYEQYF. Here the CDR3 DNA reads TGTGCCAGTAGTATCCCGGGAGTCACCTACGAGCAGTACTTC.

The V and J genes are TRBV28 and TRBJ2-3; the match to TRBD1 covers 8 bases. V lost 5 bases, J lost 0 bases, and 4 bases stayed unmatched. The CDR3 extends over 15 amino acids. Germline CDR1 MDHEN, CDR2 SYDVKM. CDR3 residues: CASSDQGASTDTQYF. The CDR3 region has the DNA TGTGCCAGCAGTGACCAGGGGGCGAGCACAGATACGCAGTATTTT.

Note on this clone: A read error may account for a junction end that differs from germline. The chain recombines TRBV6-6 with TRBJ2-1; D remains unclear. The CDR3 sequence is 13 residues long. Germline CDR1 MNHNY, CDR2 SVGAGI (reference sequence). The CDR3 sequence is CASSYSRRNEQFF. The CDR3 coding sequence is TGTGCCAGCAGCTACTCCCGCCGCAATGAGCAGTTCTTC.

This clone was recorded at least ten times. The gene calls are TRBV7-2 and TRBJ1-1, with TRBD1 as a possible D gene (6 bases). The germline V gene has CDR1 SGHTA and CDR2 FQGNSA. The CDR3 runs 12 residues. The V end was cut by 11 bases, the J end by 0 bases, with 10 bases between. The CDR3 loop reads CACGQMNTEAFF. CDR3 DNA: TGTGCCTGCGGACAGATGAACACTGAAGCTTTCTTT. The full variable domain, in which reference TRBV7-2 and TRBJ1-1 provide the parts outside the CDR3, is GAGVSQSPSNKVTEKGKDVELRCDPISGHTALYWYRQSLGQGLEFLIYFQGNSAPDKSGLPSDRFSAERTGGSVSTLTIQRTQQEDSAVYLCACGQMNTEAFFGQGTRLTVV.

The rearrangement links TRBV5-1 to TRBJ2-7, with 7 bases identical to TRBD1. The trim removed 3 bases at V and 0 bases at J, leaving 3 bases unmatched. The CDR3 contains 14 residues. The V gene's germline CDR1 is SGHRS and CDR2 YFSETQ. The CDR3 DNA follows: TGCGCCAGCAGCTGGGACAGCAGCTCCTACGAGCAGTACTTC. Its translation is CASSWDSSSYEQYF.

The table lists this clone with a few counts. The J gene is TRBJ2-3, the V gene TRBV7-2; 9 positions match TRBD1. V shed 2 bases and J 6 bases; nucleotides not matched to a gene: 6. Germline V lookup: CDR1 SGHTA, CDR2 FQGNSA. This CDR3 contains 15 residues. CDR3 region: CASSLPDRGSDTQYF. Written as DNA, the CDR3 is TGTGCCAGCAGCTTACCGGACAGGGGCTCGGATACGCAGTATTTT. The complete variable domain, with remaining parts taken from reference TRBV7-2 and TRBJ2-3, reads GAGVSQSPSNKVTEKGKDVELRCDPISGHTALYWYRQSLGQGLEFLIYFQGNSAPDKSGLPSDRFSAERTGGSVSTLTIQRTQQEDSAVYLCASSLPDRGSDTQYFGPGTRLTVL.

This chain joins TRBV19 and TRBJ1-1; 7 bases agree with TRBD1. CDR3 length: 14 amino acids. In germline, CDR1 is LNHDA, CDR2 SQIVND (reference sequence). Trimming took 3 bases from V and 1 from J; bases not matched to a gene: 2. CDR3: CASSMGQKNTEAFF. CDR3 nucleotide sequence: TGTGCCAGTAGTATGGGACAGAAGAACACTGAAGCTTTCTTT.

The chain couples TRBV29-1 to TRBJ2-5; no reliable D call. Germline values: CDR1 SQVTM, CDR2 ANQGSEA. Trimming removed 3 bases at V and 5 bases at J, with 16 bases between. This CDR3 is built from 14 residues. The CDR3 reads CSVDSATLRETQYF. The CDR3 nucleotides are TGCAGCGTTGATTCGGCTACCCTCCGGGAGACCCAGTACTTC. Based on the CDR3 plus reference TRBV29-1 and TRBJ2-5, the full variable domain is SAVISQKPSRDICQRGTSLTIQCQVDSQVTMMFWYRQQPGQSLTLIATANQGSEATYESGFVIDKFPISRPNLTFSTLTVSNMSPEDSSIYLCSVDSATLRETQYFGPGTRLLVL.

This clone has ten or more counts. The chain has TRBV28 and TRBJ1-1; D is undetermined. The V end was cut by 7 bases, the J end by 0 bases, with 15 bases between. Germline V gene data show CDR1 as MDHEN and CDR2 as SYDVKM. This CDR3 has 15 amino acids. This CDR3 reads CASTANAFMNTEAFF. For the CDR3, the DNA is TGTGCCAGCACCGCTAATGCTTTTATGAACACTGAAGCTTTCTTT.

This clone occurred many times. V and J are TRBV19 and TRBJ1-1, with D unresolved. The CDR3 extends over 12 amino acids. The germline V gene encodes CDR1 LNHDA and CDR2 SQIVND (reference sequence). V shed 3 bases and J shed 2 bases, with 4 bases lying between them. CDR3 residues: CASSIRNTEAFF. The CDR3 DNA reads TGTGCCAGTAGTATTAGAAACACTGAAGCTTTCTTT.